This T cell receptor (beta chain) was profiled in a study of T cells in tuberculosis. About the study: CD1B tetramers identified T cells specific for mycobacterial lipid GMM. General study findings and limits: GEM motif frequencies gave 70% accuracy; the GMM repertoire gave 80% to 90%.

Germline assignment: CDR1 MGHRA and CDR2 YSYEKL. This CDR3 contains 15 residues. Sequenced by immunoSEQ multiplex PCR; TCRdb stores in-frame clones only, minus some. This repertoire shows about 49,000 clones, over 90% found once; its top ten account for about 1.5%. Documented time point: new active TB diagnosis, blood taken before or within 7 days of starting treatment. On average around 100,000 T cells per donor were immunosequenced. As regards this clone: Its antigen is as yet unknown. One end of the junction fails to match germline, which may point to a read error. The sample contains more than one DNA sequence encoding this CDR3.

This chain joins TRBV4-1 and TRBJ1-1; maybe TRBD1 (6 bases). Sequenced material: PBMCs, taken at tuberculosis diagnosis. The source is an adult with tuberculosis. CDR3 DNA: TGCGCCAGCCGGTCCCCGGGACAACAGAACACTGAAGCTTTTTTT. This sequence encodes CASRSPGQQNTEAFF.